These 9 T cell receptor beta chains were all obtained from the same sample, sequenced in a study of cytomegalovirus exposure and HLA in healthy donors. The PCR ran on 60 Vbeta and 13 Jbeta primers. The table came from immunoSEQ multiplex PCR; TCRdb's copy has only in-frame clones and leaves some out. This table has about 140,000 clones, just under 80% appearing once. Specimen: PBMCs. The source of these receptors is a man aged 25-45 years in good health.

The chain couples TRBV9 to TRBJ2-1, with TRBD2 as a possible D gene (5 bases). V was pared by 0 bases and J by 10 bases, with 11 bases between. The CDR3 sequence is 13 residues long. CDR1 is SGDLS, CDR2 YYNGEE, per germline. This CDR3 is CASSVDGGSEQFF. The CDR3 region has the DNA TGTGCCAGCAGCGTAGATGGCGGGTCGGAGCAGTTCTTC.

The J gene is TRBJ2-3, the V gene TRBV28, with D tentatively TRBD2 (6 bases). Looked up from germline, CDR1 is MDHEN and CDR2 is SYDVKM. V shed 6 bases and J shed 0 bases, with 10 bases lying between them. This CDR3 contains 14 residues. The CDR3 spells CASSPGTSTDTQYF. CDR3 sequence (DNA): TGTGCCAGCAGCCCCGGGACTAGCACAGATACGCAGTATTTT.

The V gene is TRBV21-1, the J gene TRBJ1-6; the table's D call of TRBD1 was not tested on the DNA. TRBV21-1 is a listed pseudogene. This CDR3 region has 15 residues. The CDR3: CASSKVGLYNSPLHF. The CDR3 DNA reads TGTGCCAGCAGCAAAGTTGGCCTCTATAATTCACCCCTCCACTTT.

The chain recombines TRBV29-1 with TRBJ2-5; TRBD2 matches at 13 bases. The J call may be incorrect, as the DNA end agrees better with TRBJ2-7. Germline CDR1 reads SQVTM; CDR2 reads ANQGSEA. This CDR3 contains 15 residues. CDR3 DNA: TGCAGCGTTGAATACGGACTAGCGGGAGTCTACGAGCAGTACTTC. As protein: CSVEYGLAGVYEQYF.

The chain joins TRBV12-5 to TRBJ2-1; 8 bases line up with TRBD1. J was trimmed by 4 bases and V by 6 bases; bases with no gene match: 8. The CDR3 runs 15 residues. Germline CDR1 and CDR2: LGHNT and FRNRAP. This CDR3 reads CASGPGQGPYNEQFF. The CDR3 coding sequence is TGTGCTAGTGGCCCTGGACAGGGCCCTTACAATGAGCAGTTCTTC.

The V and J genes are TRBV4-1 and TRBJ1-4; D is unclear. The CDR3 has 16 amino acids. Germline assignment: CDR1 MGHRA and CDR2 YSYEKL. The V end was cut by 0 bases, the J end by 11 bases, with 19 bases between. CDR3 sequence reads: CASSQEKELAIGKLFF. CDR3 in DNA: TGCGCCAGCAGCCAAGAAAAGGAGCTGGCCATTGGGAAACTGTTTTTT.

For this clone: This CDR3 is also generated by other DNA sequences in the sample. The V and J genes are TRBV5-6 and TRBJ2-3; tentative D call: TRBD2 (6 bases). In germline, CDR1 is SGHDT, CDR2 YYEEEE. This CDR3 is built from 15 residues. V shed 0 bases and J shed 1 base, with 9 bases lying between them. The DNA of the CDR3 is TGTGCCAGCAGCTTGGGTGGAGGGGGCACAGATACGCAGTATTTT. Its protein is CASSLGGGGTDTQYF.

This rearrangement joins TRBV6-1 to TRBJ2-5; D possibly corresponds to TRBD2 (6 bases). The V end was cut by 6 bases, the J end by 2 bases, with 16 bases between. Germline-derived CDR1 and CDR2 are MNHNS and SASEGT. CDR3 length equals 15 residues. CDR3 protein: CASRPRLALQETQYF. The DNA of the CDR3 is TGTGCCAGCAGACCCCGTCTAGCGCTACAAGAGACCCAGTACTTC.

V is TRBV6-5 and J is TRBJ2-3; the D gene is possibly TRBD2 (5 bases). Germline V CDR1 and CDR2: MNHEY, SVGAGI. V was clipped by 0 bases and J by 6 bases, with 10 bases between them. The CDR3 has 14 amino acids. CDR3 loop: CASSYSIARDTQYF. CDR3 coding DNA: TGTGCCAGCAGTTACTCGATAGCGAGGGATACGCAGTATTTT.